The 27 T cell receptor beta chains listed next were all sequenced from one sample in a study of cytomegalovirus exposure and HLA in healthy donors (dated by TCRdb to the late 2010s). The protocol used for the library was the immunoSEQ multiplex PCR assay. TCRdb holds this immuneACCESS table with in-frame rearrangements only. Some clones are missing; in checked studies, unresolved V genes explain under half, and the rest has no known cause. The sample records approximately 140,000 clones, 85% to 90% of which are singletons. The leading ten clones occupy about 7.9% of the sample. Specimen: PBMCs. The receptors stem from a woman aged 18 to 35 in good health and CMV-seropositive.

The V gene is TRBV6-5, the J gene TRBJ1-2; unclear D gene. This CDR3 contains 12 residues. CDR1 and CDR2 (germline): MNHEY, SVGAGI. V shed 2 bases and J shed 14 bases, with 15 bases lying between them. The CDR3 spells CASSYDSMVRTF. CDR3 DNA sequence: TGTGCCAGCAGTTACGACTCTATGGTTAGAACCTTC.

V usage is TRBV18 and J usage is TRBJ1-4; no clear D gene. Germline CDR1 and CDR2: KGHSH and LQKENI. The CDR3 extends over 14 amino acids. V was shortened by 3 bases and J by 4 bases, with 9 bases between the two germline ends. The DNA for the CDR3 is TGTGCCAGCTCACCGGCGGGTTTTAATGAAAAACTGTTTTTT. It specifies CASSPAGFNEKLFF.

The V and J genes are TRBV5-4 and TRBJ1-1; tentative D call: TRBD1 (5 bases). The germline V and J ends were trimmed by 2 bases and 0 bases, with 11 bases remaining between them. There are 15 residues in the CDR3. Germline values: CDR1 SGHNT, CDR2 YYREEE (reference sequence). Written as DNA, the CDR3 is TGTGCCAGCAGCTTTGATCGGGGGGTGAACACTGAAGCTTTCTTT. Translation: CASSFDRGVNTEAFF.

The rearrangement joins TRBV4-2 to TRBJ1-3, with TRBD1 matching over 9 bases. Germline CDR1 is LGHNA and CDR2 is YNFKEQ. The CDR3 spans 13 residues. The CDR3: CAGDRGTGNTIYF. For the CDR3, the DNA is TGTGCGGGTGACAGGGGGACTGGAAACACCATATATTTT.

The chain couples TRBV5-5 to TRBJ2-7; 9 positions agree with TRBD1. This CDR3 comprises 14 residues. CDR1 and CDR2 (germline): SGHKS, YYEKEE (reference sequence). Unmatched junction bases numbered 3, after V lost 4 bases and J lost 1 base. The DNA for the CDR3 is TGTGCCAGCAGCCGGGGGACAGGGTCCTACGAGCAGTACTTC. It translates to CASSRGTGSYEQYF.

This clone was counted a single time. The chain uses TRBV25-1 and TRBJ2-1; TRBD2 is a possible D gene (6 bases). This CDR3 is 13 amino acids long. V gave up 10 bases and J gave up 7 bases, with 17 bases separating them. Germline CDR1 is MGHDK and CDR2 is SYGVNS. In nucleotides, the CDR3 is TGTGCCACCCTGCGGAGGGGCGCGAATGAGCAGTTCTTC. Amino acid sequence: CATLRRGANEQFF.

This chain links TRBV11-1 with TRBJ1-1; D is possibly TRBD1 (5 bases). This CDR3 region has 14 residues. Germline V gene sequence: CDR1 SGHAT, CDR2 FQDESV (reference sequence). The V end lost 2 bases, the J end lost 5 bases, and 12 bases lay between the germline ends. The CDR3 nucleotides read TGTGCCAGCAGCTTACGCAGGGTTTATACTGAAGCTTTCTTT. Translating it yields CASSLRRVYTEAFF.

The rearrangement links TRBV5-1 to TRBJ1-6; tentative D call: TRBD1 (5 bases). This CDR3 is built from 16 residues. Trimming took off 5 bases at V and 3 bases at J, with 15 bases between the two ends. CDR1 and CDR2 (germline): SGHRS, YFSETQ. The CDR3 region has the DNA TGCGCCAGCAGAGCAACAGGAATCCTCTATAATTCACCCCTCCACTTT. This gives the protein CASRATGILYNSPLHF. Complete variable domain (other parts from reference TRBV5-1 and TRBJ1-6): KAGVTQTPRYLIKTRGQQVTLSCSPISGHRSVSWYQQTPGQGLQFLFEYFSETQRNKGNFPGRFSGRQFSNSRSEMNVSTLELGDSALYLCASRATGILYNSPLHFGNGTRLTVT.

The V and J genes are TRBV7-3 and TRBJ2-3, with D perhaps TRBD2 (6 bases). In germline, CDR1 is SGHTA, CDR2 FQGTGA. The CDR3 consists of 18 residues. Trimming cost V 2 bases and J 3 bases, with 21 bases left between them. CDR3 sequence (DNA): TGTGCCAGCAGCTTATTGGGTGTTCGGGAGACCCGAACAGATACGCAGTATTTT. Translated: CASSLLGVRETRTDTQYF.

The V gene is TRBV5-1, the J gene TRBJ2-7; TRBD1 matches at 7 bases. The CDR3 consists of 13 residues. Trimming removed 4 bases from V and 1 base from J; junction bases left unmatched: 2. Germline V gene lookup returns CDR1 SGHRS and CDR2 YFSETQ. The CDR3 bases are TGCGCCAGCAGCCGACAGGGATCCTACGAGCAGTACTTC. This codes for CASSRQGSYEQYF.

This clone was picked up one time. The rearrangement links TRBV5-4 to TRBJ2-5, with TRBD2 matching 14 bases. Germline V lookup: CDR1 SGHNT, CDR2 YYREEE (reference sequence). The ends lost 5 bases at V and 6 bases at J; junction bases unmatched: 9. The CDR3 covers 16 residues. The CDR3 coding sequence is TGTGCCAGCAGTACCGCGGGACTAGCGGGAGTAAAGACCCAGTACTTC. Its translation is CASSTAGLAGVKTQYF.

The chain employs TRBV9 and TRBJ1-2; D gene ambiguous. The V gene's germline CDR1 is SGDLS and CDR2 YYNGEE. The CDR3 has 14 amino acids. The ends were cut back, 6 bases at V and 2 bases at J, with 14 bases in the middle. The CDR3 sequence is CASTTTPVNYGYTF. For the CDR3, the DNA is TGTGCCAGCACCACGACTCCAGTAAACTATGGCTACACCTTC.

This sequence joins TRBV7-3 and TRBJ2-5, with 10 nucleotides matching TRBD2. Per the germline V gene, CDR1 is SGHTA and CDR2 is FQGTGA. Unmatched junction bases numbered 8, after V lost 8 bases and J lost 5 bases. The length of the CDR3 is 14 residues. The CDR3 protein is CASSSGRAGETQYF. The CDR3 DNA follows: TGTGCCAGCTCAAGCGGGAGGGCCGGGGAGACCCAGTACTTC.

The sample holds one count of this clone. The CDR3 DNA follows: TGTGCCAGCAGTTTACCAGGGGCCGGTTCAACTAATGAAAAACTGTTTTTT. Residues: CASSLPGAGSTNEKLFF. The rearrangement uses TRBV28 and TRBJ1-4; the D gene is possibly TRBD1 (6 bases). V was clipped by 2 bases and J by 0 bases, with 13 bases between them. Germline-derived CDR1 and CDR2 are MDHEN and SYDVKM. This CDR3 comprises 17 residues.

This clone has a single count. V and J are TRBV28 and TRBJ2-7, with D tentatively TRBD2 (5 bases). CDR3 length equals 12 residues. Trimming pared 6 bases from V and 9 bases from J, leaving 15 bases between. Per germline, CDR1 MDHEN and CDR2 SYDVKM. The CDR3 reads CASSPGWGAQYF. For the CDR3, the DNA is TGTGCCAGCAGCCCGGGTTGGGGAGCGCAGTACTTC.

This clone showed up just once. The V gene is TRBV28, the J gene TRBJ2-1; D ambiguous. In germline, CDR1 is MDHEN, CDR2 SYDVKM. The germline V and J ends were trimmed by 8 bases and 0 bases, with 14 bases remaining between them. This CDR3 region has 15 residues. The CDR3 DNA follows: TGTGCCAGCTCCGGAGTGCCGAGCTCCTACAATGAGCAGTTCTTC. It codes for CASSGVPSSYNEQFF.

The V gene is TRBV14, the J gene TRBJ1-1; maybe TRBD1 (5 bases). CDR1 SGHDN and CDR2 FVKESK come from the germline V gene. V lost 1 base to trimming and J lost 7 bases, with 16 bases between them. The CDR3 has 15 amino acids. Here the CDR3 reads CASSQGQLWGYEAFF. DNA of the CDR3: TGTGCCAGCAGCCAAGGACAGTTATGGGGTTATGAAGCTTTCTTT.

The chain uses TRBV5-1 and TRBJ2-1, with 13 nucleotides matching TRBD2. The CDR3 contains 21 residues. CDR1 and CDR2 (germline): SGHRS, YFSETQ. The V and J ends lost 1 base and 4 bases, in that order; junction bases with no gene match: 17. CDR3 nucleotide sequence: TGCGCCAGCAGCTTGACCCACAGGGGGCCCGGGACTAGCGGGATTTACAATGAGCAGTTCTTC. Protein product: CASSLTHRGPGTSGIYNEQFF.

The genes are TRBV5-1 and TRBJ2-5; 9 nucleotides agree with TRBD1. V was clipped by 2 bases and J by 5 bases; unmatched bases: 4. CDR3 length equals 14 residues. The germline gives CDR1 SGHRS, CDR2 YFSETQ. The CDR3 here is CASSLQGAQETQYF. CDR3 in DNA: TGCGCCAGCAGCTTACAGGGGGCGCAGGAGACCCAGTACTTC.

The chain uses TRBV6-5 and TRBJ2-7; no clear D. Germline CDR1 and CDR2: MNHEY and SVGAGI. The CDR3 consists of 12 residues. The V end lost 5 bases, the J end lost 2 bases, and 7 bases lay between the germline ends. CDR3 region: CASSPFPYEQYF. The CDR3 DNA sequence: TGTGCCAGCAGTCCGTTCCCCTACGAGCAGTACTTC.

V is TRBV11-1 and J is TRBJ2-5; the match to TRBD2 covers 11 bases. The CDR3 is 16 residues long. The V gene end was trimmed by 3 bases and the J gene end by 4 bases; junction bases not matched to a gene: 7. CDR1 and CDR2 from the germline V gene are SGHAT and FQDESV (reference sequence). The CDR3 protein is CASSFRFGTSGETQYF. The CDR3 region has the DNA TGTGCCAGCAGCTTCCGGTTTGGGACTAGCGGAGAGACCCAGTACTTC.

The gene calls are TRBV2 and TRBJ1-1; D not certain. The germline V gene encodes CDR1 SNHLY and CDR2 FYNNEI. V was cut by 8 bases and J by 11 bases, with 12 bases left in between. This CDR3 spans 10 amino acids. The CDR3 DNA reads TGTGCCAGCCGGGGTGGAATGGCTTTCTTT. It yields the protein CASRGGMAFF.

The chain is built from TRBV5-6 and TRBJ1-1; a weak D match, TRBD1 (5 bases). CDR3 length: 14 amino acids. CDR1 is SGHDT and CDR2 is YYEEEE in the germline V gene. Trimming pared 7 bases from V and 0 bases from J, leaving 13 bases between. Here the CDR3 DNA reads TGTGCCAGCCGCTCGGAACAGGTGAACACTGAAGCTTTCTTT. Amino acid sequence: CASRSEQVNTEAFF.

The V call is TRBV12-5, the J call TRBJ2-5; no clear D. This CDR3 region has 14 residues. Between the trimmed V and J ends, which lost 4 bases and 1 base, there was a span of 10 bases. The germline CDR1 and CDR2 sequences are LGHNT and FRNRAP. CDR3 residues: CASGSSHGQETQYF. CDR3 nucleotide sequence: TGTGCTAGTGGTTCCTCCCACGGCCAAGAGACCCAGTACTTC.

The chain links TRBV6-5 to TRBJ2-1; D possibly corresponds to TRBD2 (7 bases). Germline V CDR1 and CDR2: MNHEY, SVGAGI. Trimming left V 10 bases short and J 5 bases short, with 15 bases between. The CDR3 has 13 residues. The CDR3, as DNA: TGTGCCACCGGGGGGCCCCCTCACAATGAGCAGTTCTTC. Protein sequence: CATGGPPHNEQFF.

The chain links TRBV19 to TRBJ1-2; tentatively, D is TRBD1 (5 bases). Germline V gene lookup returns CDR1 LNHDA and CDR2 SQIVND (reference sequence). CDR3 length equals 15 residues. V lost 5 bases, J lost 4 bases, and 17 bases lay in between. Written as DNA, the CDR3 is TGTGCCAGTAGTCTACCCCTTGCCGGGGGCTATGGCTACACCTTC. Translated: CASSLPLAGGYGYTF.

This chain uses TRBV5-1 with TRBJ1-2; no firm D call. V was clipped by 0 bases and J by 8 bases, with 14 bases between them. CDR1 SGHRS and CDR2 YFSETQ come from the germline V gene. This CDR3 is 14 amino acids long. This chain's CDR3 is CASSLAVGQYGYTF. The CDR3 bases are TGCGCCAGCAGCTTGGCGGTTGGGCAGTACGGCTACACCTTC.